The following is a T cell receptor beta chain sequence with its context. The antigen is undetermined. The data derive from a study of identifying expanded T cells in peripheral blood. Study-wide results and caveats: Clone count variance between approximately two-week samples rose with total template count. Technical replicates showed roughly 1.2 changed clones; approximately 2 weeks about 16; four weeks 19.

The CDR3 extends over 15 amino acids. The V gene end was trimmed by 5 bases and the J gene end by 2 bases; junction bases not matched to a gene: 5. The germline CDR1 and CDR2 sequences are SGHAT and FQDESV (reference sequence). Generated by immunoSEQ multiplex PCR, the TCRdb table keeps only in-frame clones and is missing some. The table has some 97,000 clones, over 70% seen once. Collection occurred without any documented infections or immune events in donors. Sequenced material: blood. This sequence originates from a person between 18 and 75 years old in good health. The chain employs TRBV11-1 and TRBJ2-3; TRBD1 matches 9 bases. As DNA, the CDR3 is TGTGCCAGCAGCCCAGGGACAGGGATCACAGATACGCAGTATTTT. It translates to CASSPGTGITDTQYF.